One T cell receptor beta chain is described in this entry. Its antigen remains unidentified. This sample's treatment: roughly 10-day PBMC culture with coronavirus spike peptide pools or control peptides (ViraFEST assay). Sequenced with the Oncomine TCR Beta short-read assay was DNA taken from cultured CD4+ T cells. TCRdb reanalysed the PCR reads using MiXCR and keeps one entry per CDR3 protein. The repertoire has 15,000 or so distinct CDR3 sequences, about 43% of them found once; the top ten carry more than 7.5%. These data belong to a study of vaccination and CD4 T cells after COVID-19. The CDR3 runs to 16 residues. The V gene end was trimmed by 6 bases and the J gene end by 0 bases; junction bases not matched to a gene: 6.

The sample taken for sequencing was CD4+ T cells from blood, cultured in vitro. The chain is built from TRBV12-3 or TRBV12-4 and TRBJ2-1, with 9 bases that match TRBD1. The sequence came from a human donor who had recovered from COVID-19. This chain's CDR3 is CASRAGTGSSYNEQFF. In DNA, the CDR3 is TGTGCCAGCAGGGCGGGGACAGGGAGCTCCTACAATGAGCAGTTCTTC.